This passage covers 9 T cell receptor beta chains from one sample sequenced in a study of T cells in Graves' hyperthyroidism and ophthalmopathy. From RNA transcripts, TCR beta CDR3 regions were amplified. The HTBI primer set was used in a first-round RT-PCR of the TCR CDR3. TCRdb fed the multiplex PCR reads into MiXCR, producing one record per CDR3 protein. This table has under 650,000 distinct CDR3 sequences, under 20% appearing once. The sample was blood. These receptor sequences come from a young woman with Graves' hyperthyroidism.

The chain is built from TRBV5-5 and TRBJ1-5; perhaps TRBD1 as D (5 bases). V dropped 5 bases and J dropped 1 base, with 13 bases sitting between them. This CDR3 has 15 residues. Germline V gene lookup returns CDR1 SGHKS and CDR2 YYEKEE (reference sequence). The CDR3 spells CASSLGRESNQPQHF. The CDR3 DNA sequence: TGTGCCAGCAGTTTAGGCAGGGAAAGCAATCAGCCCCAGCATTTT.

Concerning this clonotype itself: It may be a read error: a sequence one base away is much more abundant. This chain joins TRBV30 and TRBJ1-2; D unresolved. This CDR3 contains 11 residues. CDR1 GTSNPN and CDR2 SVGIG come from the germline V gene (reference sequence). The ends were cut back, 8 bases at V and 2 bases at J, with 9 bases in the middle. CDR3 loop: CARIRNYGYTF. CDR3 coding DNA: TGTGCCCGGATCCGGAACTATGGCTACACCTTC.

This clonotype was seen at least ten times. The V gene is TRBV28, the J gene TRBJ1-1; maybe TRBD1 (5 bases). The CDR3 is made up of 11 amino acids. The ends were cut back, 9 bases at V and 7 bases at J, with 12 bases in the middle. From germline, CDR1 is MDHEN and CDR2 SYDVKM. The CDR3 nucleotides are TGTGCCAGTCGGGACGCGAGTGAAGCTTTCTTT. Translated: CASRDASEAFF.

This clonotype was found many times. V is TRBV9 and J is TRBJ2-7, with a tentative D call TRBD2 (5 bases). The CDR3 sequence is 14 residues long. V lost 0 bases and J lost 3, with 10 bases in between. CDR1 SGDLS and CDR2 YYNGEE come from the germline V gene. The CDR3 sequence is CASSVDPEGYEQYF. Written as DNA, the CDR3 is TGTGCCAGCAGCGTAGACCCCGAGGGCTACGAGCAGTACTTC.

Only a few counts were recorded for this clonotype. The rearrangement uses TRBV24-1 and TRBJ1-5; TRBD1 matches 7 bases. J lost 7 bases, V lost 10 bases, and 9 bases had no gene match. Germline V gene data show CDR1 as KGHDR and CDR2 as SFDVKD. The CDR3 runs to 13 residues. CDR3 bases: TGTGCCACTCAAGGGGGCTTAAGACAGCCCCAGCATTTT. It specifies CATQGGLRQPQHF.

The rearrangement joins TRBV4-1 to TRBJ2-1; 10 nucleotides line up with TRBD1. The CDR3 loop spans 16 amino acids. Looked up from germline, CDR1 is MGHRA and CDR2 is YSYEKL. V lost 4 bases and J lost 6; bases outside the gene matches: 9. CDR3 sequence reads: CASSLSGTGALNEQFF. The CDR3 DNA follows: TGCGCCAGCAGCCTATCCGGGACAGGGGCCCTCAATGAGCAGTTCTTC.

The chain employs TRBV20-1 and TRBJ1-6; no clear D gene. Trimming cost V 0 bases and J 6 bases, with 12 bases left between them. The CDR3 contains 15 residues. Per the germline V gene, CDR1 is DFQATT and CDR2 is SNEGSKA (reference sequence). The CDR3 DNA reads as TGCAGTGCTAGAGATATTGGAGGGTTTAATTCACCCCTCCACTTT. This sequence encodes CSARDIGGFNSPLHF.

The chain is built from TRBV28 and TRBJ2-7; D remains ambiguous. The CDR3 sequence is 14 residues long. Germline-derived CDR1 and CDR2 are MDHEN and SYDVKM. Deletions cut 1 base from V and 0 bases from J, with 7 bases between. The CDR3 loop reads CASSLLDRSYEQYF. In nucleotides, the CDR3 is TGTGCCAGCAGTTTATTGGACCGCTCCTACGAGCAGTACTTC.

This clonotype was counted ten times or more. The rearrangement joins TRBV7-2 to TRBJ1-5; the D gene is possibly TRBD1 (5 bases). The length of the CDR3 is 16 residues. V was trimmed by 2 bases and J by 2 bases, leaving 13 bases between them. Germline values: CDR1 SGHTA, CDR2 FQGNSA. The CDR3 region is CASSLRSSRGNQPQHF. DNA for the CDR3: TGTGCCAGCAGCTTAAGGTCCAGCAGGGGCAATCAGCCCCAGCATTTT.